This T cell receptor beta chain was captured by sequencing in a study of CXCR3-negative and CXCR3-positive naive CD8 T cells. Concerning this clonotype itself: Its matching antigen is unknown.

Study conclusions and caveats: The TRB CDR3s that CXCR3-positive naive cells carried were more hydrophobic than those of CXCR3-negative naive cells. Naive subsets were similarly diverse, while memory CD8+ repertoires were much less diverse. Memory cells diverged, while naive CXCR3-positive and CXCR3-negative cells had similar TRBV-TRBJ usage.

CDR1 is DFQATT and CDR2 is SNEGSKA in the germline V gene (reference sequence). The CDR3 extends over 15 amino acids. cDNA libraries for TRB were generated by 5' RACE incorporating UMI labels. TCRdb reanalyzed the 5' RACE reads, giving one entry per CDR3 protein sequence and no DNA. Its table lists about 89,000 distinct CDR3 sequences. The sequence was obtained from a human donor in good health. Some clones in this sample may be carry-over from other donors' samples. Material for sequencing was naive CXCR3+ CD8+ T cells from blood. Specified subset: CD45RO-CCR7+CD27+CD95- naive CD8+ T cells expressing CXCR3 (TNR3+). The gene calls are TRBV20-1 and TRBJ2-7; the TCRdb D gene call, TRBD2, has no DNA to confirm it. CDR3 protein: CSARAATSGPYEQYF.